This TCR beta chain stems from a study of blood T cell repertoires in COVID-19. Germline CDR1 reads MNHEY; CDR2 reads SVGAGI. The CDR3 is 12 amino acids. V shed 7 bases and J shed 8 bases, with 14 bases lying between them. TCRdb's table, derived via immunoSEQ multiplex PCR, lists solely in-frame clones and lacks some. The sample shows approximately 350,000 clones, around 89% of them seen only once. The chain carries TRBV6-5 and TRBJ1-2; TRBD1 might be the D (5 bases). Sequenced material: peripheral blood. The TCR comes from a man aged 40-49 years with acute or convalescent COVID-19. This chain's CDR3 is CASMRAGGGYTF. CDR3 coding DNA: TGTGCCAGCATGAGGGCTGGGGGGGGCTACACCTTC.